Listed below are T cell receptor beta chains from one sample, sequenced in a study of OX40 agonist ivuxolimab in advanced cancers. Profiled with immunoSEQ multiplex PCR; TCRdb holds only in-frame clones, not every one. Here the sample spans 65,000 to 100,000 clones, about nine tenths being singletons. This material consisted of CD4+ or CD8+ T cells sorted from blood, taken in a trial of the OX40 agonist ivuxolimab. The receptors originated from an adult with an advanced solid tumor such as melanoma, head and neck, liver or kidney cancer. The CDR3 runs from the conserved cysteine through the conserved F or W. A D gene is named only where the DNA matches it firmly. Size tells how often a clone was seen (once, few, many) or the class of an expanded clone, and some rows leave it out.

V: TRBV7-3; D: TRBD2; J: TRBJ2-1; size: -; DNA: TGTGCCAGCAGCCGGCGGACTAGCAATGAGCAGTTCTTC; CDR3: CASSRRTSNEQFF
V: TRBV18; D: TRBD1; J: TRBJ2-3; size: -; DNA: TGTGCCAGCCGCACCGGGACAGGGTACACAGATACGCAGTATTTT; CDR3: CASRTGTGYTDTQYF
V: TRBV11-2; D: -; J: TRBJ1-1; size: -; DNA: TGTGCCAGCAGATTGACATCCTTGAACACTGAAGCTTTCTTT; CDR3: CASRLTSLNTEAFF
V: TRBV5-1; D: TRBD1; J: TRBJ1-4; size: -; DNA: TGCGCCAGCAGCAGGGGACAGGGTGGTGAAAAACTGTTTTTT; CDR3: CASSRGQGGEKLFF
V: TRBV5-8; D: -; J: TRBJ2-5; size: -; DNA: TGTGCCAGCTCCCTAGGTTCCGGGGAGATCCAAGAGACCCAGTACTTC; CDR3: CASSLGSGEIQETQYF
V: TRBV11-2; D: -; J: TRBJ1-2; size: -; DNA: TGTGCCAGCAGCTTAACCGGGACGGGGGGCTACACCTTC; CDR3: CASSLTGTGGYTF
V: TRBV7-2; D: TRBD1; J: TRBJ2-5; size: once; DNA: TGTGCCAGCAGCTTGGGACAGGGGTCAGAGACCCAGTACTTC; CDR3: CASSLGQGSETQYF
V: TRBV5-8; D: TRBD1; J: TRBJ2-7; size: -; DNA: TGTGCCAGCAGCAGAGGACAGGGAACGAACGAGCAGTACTTC; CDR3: CASSRGQGTNEQYF
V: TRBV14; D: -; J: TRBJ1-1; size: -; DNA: TGTGCCAGCAGCCGTATGGGGGGAGACACTGAAGCTTTCTTT; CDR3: CASSRMGGDTEAFF
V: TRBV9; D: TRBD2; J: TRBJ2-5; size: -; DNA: TGTGCCAGCAGCGTAGCTACGGGACTAGCGGGGTCAAAAGAGACCCAGTACTTC; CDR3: CASSVATGLAGSKETQYF
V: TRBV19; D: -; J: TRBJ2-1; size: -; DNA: TGTGCCAGTAGTCTTCGGGGGGCGAACTACAATGAGCAGTTCTTC; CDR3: CASSLRGANYNEQFF
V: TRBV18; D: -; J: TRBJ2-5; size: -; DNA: TGTGCCAGCTCACCACGGCACCACCAAGAGACCCAGTACTTC; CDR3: CASSPRHHQETQYF
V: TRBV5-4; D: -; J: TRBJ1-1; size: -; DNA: TGTGCCAGCAGCTTTGTGGGCACTGAAGCTTTCTTT; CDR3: CASSFVGTEAFF
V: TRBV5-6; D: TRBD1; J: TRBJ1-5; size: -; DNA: TGTGCCAGCAGCTTGGGGACAGGGGAATTCAATCAGCCCCAGCATTTT; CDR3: CASSLGTGEFNQPQHF
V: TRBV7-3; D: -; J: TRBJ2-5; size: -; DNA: TGTGCCAGCAGCTTAACGTTCCAAGAGACCCAGTACTTC; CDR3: CASSLTFQETQYF
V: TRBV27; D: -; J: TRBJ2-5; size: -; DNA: TGTGCCAGCACCTTCCAGGCCAGGAGGAGTCAAGAGACCCAGTACTTC; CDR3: CASTFQARRSQETQYF
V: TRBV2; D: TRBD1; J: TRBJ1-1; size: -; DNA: TGTGCCAGCAGGAGACAGGGGGTCGACACTGAAGCTTTCTTT; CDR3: CASRRQGVDTEAFF
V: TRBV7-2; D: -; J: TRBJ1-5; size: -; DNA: TGTGCCAGCAGCTTACAGTTCAATCAGCCCCAGCATTTT; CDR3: CASSLQFNQPQHF
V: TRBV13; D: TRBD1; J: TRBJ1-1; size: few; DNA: TGTGCCAGCAGCGTCGGGACAGGGAACACTGAAGCTTTCTTT; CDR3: CASSVGTGNTEAFF
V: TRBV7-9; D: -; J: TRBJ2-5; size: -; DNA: TGTGCCAGCAGCCCGACAGGCCAAGAGACCCAGTACTTC; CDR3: CASSPTGQETQYF
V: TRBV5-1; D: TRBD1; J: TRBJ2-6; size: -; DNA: TGCGCCAGCAGCCTAGGACAGGGGGCGCGCCCAGGTGGGGCCAACGTCCTGACTTTC; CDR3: CASSLGQGARPGGANVLTF
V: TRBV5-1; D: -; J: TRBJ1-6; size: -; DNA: TGCGCCAGCAGCTCGACAACTTTGGGACACTATAATTCACCCCTCCACTTT; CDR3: CASSSTTLGHYNSPLHF
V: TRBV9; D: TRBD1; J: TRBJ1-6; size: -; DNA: TGTGCCAGCAGCGTACTTCCGGGACAGGAAAATTCACCCCTCCACTTT; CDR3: CASSVLPGQENSPLHF
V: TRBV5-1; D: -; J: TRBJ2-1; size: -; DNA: TGCGCCAGCAGCTCAGCGGCAGGGGATCCCAATGAGCAGTTCTTC; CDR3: CASSSAAGDPNEQFF
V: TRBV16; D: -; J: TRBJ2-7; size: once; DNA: TGTGCCAGCAGTCCACGGAGAGACACCTACGAGCAGTACTTC; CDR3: CASSPRRDTYEQYF
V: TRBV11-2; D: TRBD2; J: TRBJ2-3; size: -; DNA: TGTGCCAGCAGCTTAGTGGATAGCGGGGAGGGCACAGATACGCAGTATTTT; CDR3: CASSLVDSGEGTDTQYF
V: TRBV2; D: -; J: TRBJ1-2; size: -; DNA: TGTGCCAGCAGTGTTTCGGCCCGGGTTCGTGGCTACACCTTC; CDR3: CASSVSARVRGYTF
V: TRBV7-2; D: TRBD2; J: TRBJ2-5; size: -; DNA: TGTGCCAGCAGCTTAGCGGGGGGGGAGACCCAGTACTTC; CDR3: CASSLAGGETQYF
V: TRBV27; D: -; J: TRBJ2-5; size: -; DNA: TGTGCCAGCAGTTCCTACTCGGAGGGGACCCAGTACTTC; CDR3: CASSSYSEGTQYF
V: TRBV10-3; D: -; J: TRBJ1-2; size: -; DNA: TGTGCCATCAGTGAACCCAGAGTCTATGGCTACACCTTC; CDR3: CAISEPRVYGYTF
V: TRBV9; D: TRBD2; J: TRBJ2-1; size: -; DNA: TGTGCCAGCAGCGTACAAGGACTAGCGGGGGGGCCTCATGAGCAGTTCTTC; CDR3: CASSVQGLAGGPHEQFF